The 29 T cell receptor beta chains below were found in one sample sequenced in a study of T cell responses to AZD1222 COVID-19 vaccine. This table comes from immunoSEQ multiplex PCR, and its TCRdb copy is limited to in-frame clones, with some not included. The sample comprises about 170,000 clones, 85% to 95% of which are singletons, and about 4.2% rests with the top ten. Here the sequenced sample was peripheral blood, taken on day 0 of AZD1222 vaccination. The receptors derive from an adult in good health.

The V call is TRBV2, the J call TRBJ1-6, with D perhaps TRBD1 (5 bases). This CDR3 spans 12 amino acids. Trimming cost V 7 bases and J 7 bases, with 8 bases left between them. The germline CDR1 and CDR2 sequences are SNHLY and FYNNEI. The chain's CDR3 is CASIRGNSPLHF. CDR3 nucleotides: TGTGCCAGCATACGGGGGAATTCACCCCTCCACTTT.

The chain has TRBV19 and TRBJ1-1, with D perhaps matching TRBD1 (6 bases). The CDR3 contains 15 residues. Trimming stripped 9 bases from V and 4 bases from J, with 21 bases between. From germline, CDR1 is LNHDA and CDR2 SQIVND (reference sequence). The CDR3 here is CASRDISSLGTEAFF. In DNA form, the CDR3 reads TGTGCCAGCCGGGACATTTCGTCCCTGGGCACTGAAGCTTTCTTT. Together with reference TRBV19 and TRBJ1-1, the CDR3 gives the full variable domain: DGGITQSPKYLFRKEGQNVTLSCEQNLNHDAMYWYRQDPGQGLRLIYYSQIVNDFQKGDIAEGYSVSREKKESFPLTVTSAQKNPTAFYLCASRDISSLGTEAFFGQGTRLTVV.

The J gene is TRBJ2-7, the V gene TRBV5-5, with D possibly called TRBD1 or TRBD2 (5 bases each). Germline lookup yields CDR1 SGHKS and CDR2 YYEKEE (reference sequence). The CDR3 spans 15 residues. Trimming shortened V by 4 bases and J by 6 bases, and 20 bases separated the two germline ends. CDR3 region: CASSQAGTVNSEQYF. For the CDR3, the DNA is TGTGCCAGCAGCCAGGCTGGGACCGTGAACTCCGAGCAGTACTTC.

The rearrangement uses TRBV5-4 and TRBJ1-5; possibly TRBD1 for D (5 bases). Germline CDR1 SGHNT, CDR2 YYREEE (reference sequence). The germline V and J ends were trimmed by 3 bases and 5 bases, with 12 bases remaining between them. This CDR3 contains 14 residues. DNA of the CDR3: TGTGCCAGCAGCTCGGGGACTGTCGATCAGCCCCAGCATTTT. Translation: CASSSGTVDQPQHF.

The chain couples TRBV18 to TRBJ1-1; TRBD1 might be the D (6 bases). V was shortened by 5 bases and J by 11 bases, with 21 bases between the two germline ends. Germline assignment: CDR1 KGHSH and CDR2 LQKENI. The CDR3 has 14 amino acids. The CDR3 loop is CASSSSLGAAGAFF. DNA for the CDR3: TGTGCCAGCTCATCCAGTCTGGGGGCCGCTGGCGCTTTCTTT.

The chain employs TRBV19 and TRBJ1-2; D gene unclear. Per germline, CDR1 LNHDA and CDR2 SQIVND (reference sequence). V lost 7 bases to trimming and J lost 5 bases, with 14 bases between them. CDR3 length: 13 residues. This CDR3 reads CASTRAGAYGYTF. The CDR3 DNA follows: TGTGCCAGTACTCGCGCAGGCGCTTATGGCTACACCTTC.

This chain uses TRBV5-1 with TRBJ2-2; D is undetermined. V was clipped by 6 bases and J by 2 bases, with 8 bases between them. The germline V gene has CDR1 SGHRS and CDR2 YFSETQ. The CDR3 extends over 13 amino acids. The CDR3 is CASTLSNTGELFF. The CDR3 DNA reads as TGCGCCAGCACCCTCTCTAACACCGGGGAGCTGTTTTTT.

The V gene is TRBV12-3 or TRBV12-4, the J gene TRBJ1-1; possible D gene TRBD1, 6 bases. The CDR3 consists of 13 residues. Trimming removed 9 bases at V and 4 bases at J, with 15 bases between. The DNA of the CDR3 is TGTGCCAGTCAGGAGGGGGGACCCACTGAAGCTTTCTTT. Residues: CASQEGGPTEAFF.

This chain uses TRBV7-9 with TRBJ2-5; D unclear. The V gene lost 7 bases and the J gene lost 0 bases, with 12 bases spanning the gap. The germline V gene has CDR1 SEHNR and CDR2 FQNEAQ (reference sequence). This CDR3 is 14 amino acids long. CDR3 nucleotide sequence: TGTGCCAGCACCATGCTGGGTTACCAAGAGACCCAGTACTTC. It is translated as CASTMLGYQETQYF.

V gene TRBV6-4 combines with J gene TRBJ1-6, with a tentative D call TRBD1 (5 bases). Per the germline V gene, CDR1 is MRHNA and CDR2 is SNTAGT. Trimming shortened V by 0 bases and J by 4 bases, and 7 bases separated the two germline ends. CDR3 length: 15 amino acids. The CDR3, as DNA: TGTGCCAGCAGTGACTCCGCAGGGTATAATTCACCCCTCCACTTT. This codes for CASSDSAGYNSPLHF.

The gene calls are TRBV7-9 and TRBJ1-1, with D hard to call. V lost 0 bases and J lost 1, with 9 bases in between. CDR1 is SEHNR, CDR2 FQNEAQ, per germline (reference sequence). The CDR3 has 15 residues. CDR3 in amino acids: CASSLAIAENTEAFF. In nucleotides, the CDR3 is TGTGCCAGCAGCTTAGCGATTGCAGAGAACACTGAAGCTTTCTTT.

The genes are TRBV27 and TRBJ1-2; D remains ambiguous. Germline V gene lookup returns CDR1 MNHEY and CDR2 SMNVEV (reference sequence). This CDR3 has 14 residues. V was shortened by 5 bases and J by 2 bases, with 12 bases between the two germline ends. In DNA form, the CDR3 reads TGTGCCAGCAGTCCGCGGGCCCTAAACTATGGCTACACCTTC. Translating it yields CASSPRALNYGYTF.

The chain recombines TRBV10-1 with TRBJ2-1, with D unresolved. CDR3 length equals 13 residues. V lost 6 bases and J 0 bases, leaving 6 bases between the germline ends. The V gene's germline CDR1 is WNHNN and CDR2 SYGVQD (reference sequence). The DNA of the CDR3 is TGCGCCAGCAGCTCGAGCTCCTACAATGAGCAGTTCTTC. It translates to CASSSSSYNEQFF.

This rearrangement joins TRBV5-6 to TRBJ1-2; perhaps TRBD1 as D (5 bases). Trimming removed 5 bases from V and 7 bases from J, with 12 bases in between. CDR3 length: 12 residues. Germline V lookup: CDR1 SGHDT, CDR2 YYEEEE. The DNA of the CDR3 is TGTGCCAGCAGATATGGCACAGGTGGCTACACCTTC. Its protein product is CASRYGTGGYTF.

V is TRBV18 and J is TRBJ1-1; 8 bases agree with TRBD1. Germline CDR1 reads KGHSH; CDR2 reads LQKENI. After removal of 5 bases from V and 2 bases from J, the junction contained 4 bases not matched to a gene. The length of the CDR3 is 14 residues. The CDR3 loop reads CASSATGVNTEAFF. In DNA form, the CDR3 reads TGTGCCAGCTCAGCGACAGGGGTCAACACTGAAGCTTTCTTT.

The rearrangement uses TRBV10-3 and TRBJ1-5, with 8 bases identical to TRBD1. Germline assignment: CDR1 ENHRY and CDR2 SYGVKD. The J segment lost 4 bases and the V segment lost 7 bases, leaving 6 bases of the junction unmatched. The CDR3 consists of 14 residues. The CDR3 DNA sequence: TGTGCCATCAACTCGGACAGGGAGAATCAGCCCCAGCATTTT. Protein sequence: CAINSDRENQPQHF.

The chain couples TRBV11-2 to TRBJ2-2, with D unclear. The CDR3 loop spans 12 amino acids. V was trimmed by 4 bases and J by 3 bases, leaving 3 bases between them. The V gene's germline CDR1 is SGHAT and CDR2 FQNNGV. The CDR3 protein is CASSSDTGELFF. CDR3 DNA sequence: TGTGCCAGCAGCTCTGACACCGGGGAGCTGTTTTTT.

The chain has TRBV5-1 and TRBJ2-2; weak D call: TRBD2 (6 bases). This CDR3 has 18 amino acids. The germline gives CDR1 SGHRS, CDR2 YFSETQ. Trimming pared 3 bases from V and 0 bases from J, leaving 18 bases between. In DNA, the CDR3 is TGCGCCAGCAGCTCCGTCGTCCTAGCGAGCGCGAACACCGGGGAGCTGTTTTTT. The encoded protein is CASSSVVLASANTGELFF.

This rearrangement joins TRBV19 to TRBJ2-7; D is uncertain. Between the trimmed V and J ends, which lost 4 bases and 3 bases, there was a span of 16 bases. The germline V gene encodes CDR1 LNHDA and CDR2 SQIVND (reference sequence). The length of the CDR3 is 15 residues. The chain's CDR3 is CASSTYILPYYEQYF. The CDR3 DNA is TGTGCCAGTAGTACCTACATTCTTCCCTACTACGAGCAGTACTTC.

The chain recombines TRBV7-9 with TRBJ1-6; D gene unclear. The CDR3 consists of 14 residues. CDR1 is SEHNR and CDR2 is FQNEAQ in the germline V gene (reference sequence). V was clipped by 1 base and J by 11 bases, with 12 bases between them. CDR3 nucleotides: TGTGCCAGCAGCTTAGACTTCCAGGCAACACCCCTCCACTTT. Translating gives CASSLDFQATPLHF. Based on the CDR3 plus reference TRBV7-9 and TRBJ1-6, the full variable domain is DTGVSQNPRHKITKRGQNVTFRCDPISEHNRLYWYRQTLGQGPEFLTYFQNEAQLEKSRLLSDRFSAERPKGSFSTLEIQRTEQGDSAMYLCASSLDFQATPLHFGNGTRLTVT.

The rearrangement links TRBV5-4 to TRBJ1-3; possibly TRBD1 for D (6 bases). V dropped 0 bases and J dropped 4 bases, with 11 bases sitting between them. CDR1 and CDR2 (germline): SGHNT, YYREEE (reference sequence). The CDR3 contains 15 residues. The DNA of the CDR3 is TGTGCCAGCAGCTTGGAGACAGGACTAGGAAACACCATATATTTT. Translating it yields CASSLETGLGNTIYF.

The chain combines TRBV12-3 or TRBV12-4 with TRBJ1-2; 7 bases agree with TRBD1. V trimming: 4 bases; J trimming: 6 bases; junction bases outside the gene matches: 5. The CDR3 extends over 13 amino acids. DNA for the CDR3: TGTGCCAGCAGTTATGACAGGGTAGATGGCTACACCTTC. Protein sequence: CASSYDRVDGYTF.

The gene calls are TRBV5-1 and TRBJ2-2; TRBD1 matches 9 bases. Germline V gene sequence: CDR1 SGHRS, CDR2 YFSETQ. This CDR3 comprises 17 residues. The V gene end was trimmed by 8 bases and the J gene end by 3 bases; junction bases not matched to a gene: 14. The CDR3, as DNA: TGCGCCAGTTCACAGGGGGCGGCTAGCGCAGACACCGGGGAGCTGTTTTTT. It codes for CASSQGAASADTGELFF.

This clone has just one count. V gene TRBV5-1 combines with J gene TRBJ1-1; D is ambiguous. CDR3 length: 15 residues. Germline assignment: CDR1 SGHRS and CDR2 YFSETQ. V gave up 5 bases and J gave up 4 bases, with 18 bases separating them. Here the CDR3 reads CASRPGSAMGTEAFF. In DNA form, the CDR3 reads TGCGCCAGCAGGCCGGGATCGGCGATGGGCACTGAAGCTTTCTTT.

The J gene is TRBJ2-7, the V gene TRBV3-1 (or the pseudogene TRBV3-2); 9 nucleotides agree with TRBD2. The CDR3 runs 15 residues. Germline CDR1 is LGHDT and CDR2 is YNNKEL (reference sequence). V dropped 1 base and J dropped 5; count of bases not matched to a gene: 6. CDR3 protein: CASSQVGGRVNEQYF. CDR3 nucleotides: TGTGCCAGCAGCCAAGTAGGCGGGAGGGTGAACGAGCAGTACTTC.

The chain combines TRBV29-1 with TRBJ1-1; maybe TRBD1 (6 bases). CDR3 length: 13 amino acids. The germline V gene has CDR1 SQVTM and CDR2 ANQGSEA. Trimming shortened V by 6 bases and J by 1 base, and 12 bases separated the two germline ends. The CDR3 nucleotides read TGCAGCGTCCTCAAAGGGGGGAACACTGAAGCTTTCTTT. Translation gives CSVLKGGNTEAFF.

This chain uses TRBV19 with TRBJ1-5; tentative D call: TRBD1 (5 bases). CDR3 length: 17 residues. The ends were cut back, 5 bases at V and 0 bases at J, with 17 bases in the middle. Germline values: CDR1 LNHDA, CDR2 SQIVND (reference sequence). The CDR3 sequence is CASSVGIGGGSNQPQHF. The CDR3 nucleotides read TGTGCCAGTAGTGTCGGGATCGGGGGAGGTAGCAATCAGCCCCAGCATTTT.

The rearrangement uses TRBV5-1 and TRBJ2-6; 8 bases match TRBD1. Germline-derived CDR1 and CDR2 are SGHRS and YFSETQ. After removal of 0 bases from V and 0 bases from J, the junction contained 8 bases not matched to a gene. CDR3 length equals 19 residues. The CDR3 protein is CASSLGPGGQGSGANVLTF. CDR3 nucleotide sequence: TGCGCCAGCAGCTTGGGACCCGGAGGACAGGGCTCTGGGGCCAACGTCCTGACTTTC.

This chain joins TRBV6-4 and TRBJ2-1; 9 nucleotides align to TRBD2. V lost 6 bases and J lost 4; bases outside the gene matches: 7. Germline V gene sequence: CDR1 MRHNA, CDR2 SNTAGT. The CDR3 has 15 amino acids. The CDR3 sequence: CASSRLAAPYNEQFF. CDR3 in DNA: TGTGCCAGCAGCAGACTAGCGGCTCCATACAATGAGCAGTTCTTC.